The rows below give T cell receptor beta chains drawn from one sample of a study of T cells in Graves' hyperthyroidism and ophthalmopathy. TCRdb reprocessed the multiplex PCR reads via MiXCR and lists one record per CDR3 protein. The table has roughly 380,000 distinct CDR3 sequences, about 13% seen once. The sequenced sample was blood. These receptors were taken from a man aged 30 to 39 with Graves' hyperthyroidism that later progressed to Graves' ophthalmopathy. The CDR3 runs from the conserved cysteine through the conserved F or W. The order of the fields is V gene, CDR3 protein.

V gene: TRBV7-7
CDR3 protein: CASSLFIIAGETQYF

V gene: TRBV29-1
CDR3 protein: CSVTKLRDGDIGGYTF

V gene: TRBV28
CDR3 protein: CASSRVAGGSKSTQYF

V gene: TRBV27
CDR3 protein: CASSETGGYQETQYF

V gene: TRBV5-1
CDR3 protein: CASSLEATGSSGNTIYF

V gene: TRBV4-1
CDR3 protein: CASSHRTGSNYGYTF

V gene: TRBV20-1
CDR3 protein: CSASQGGAEAFF

V gene: TRBV28
CDR3 protein: CASSMGGSTDTQYF

V gene: TRBV24-1
CDR3 protein: CATLRTDLTDTQYF

V gene: TRBV7-2
CDR3 protein: CASSLAGLLATNEKLFF

V gene: TRBV4-1
CDR3 protein: CASSQTGQGGRETQYF

V gene: TRBV20-1
CDR3 protein: CSAPTGAGNIQYF

V gene: TRBV29-1
CDR3 protein: CSVAGRGKNTEAFF

V gene: TRBV6-1
CDR3 protein: CASSTRDRGSYEQYF

V gene: TRBV6-2/TRBV6-3
CDR3 protein: CASSRRDRGAEQYF

V gene: TRBV30
CDR3 protein: CAWGQPGQGANF

V gene: TRBV28
CDR3 protein: CASMGEGTQYF

V gene: TRBV20-1
CDR3 protein: CNAIARSNEKLFF

V gene: TRBV18
CDR3 protein: CASSPGNMDTEAFF

V gene: TRBV28
CDR3 protein: CASTAGGADQPQHF

V gene: TRBV7-2
CDR3 protein: CASSLVTGSSGYTF

V gene: TRBV20-1
CDR3 protein: CSARTGDFYNEQFF

V gene: TRBV5-1
CDR3 protein: CASSFSNTEAFF

V gene: TRBV4-1
CDR3 protein: CASSVGQAPIEAFF

V gene: TRBV18
CDR3 protein: CASSPSGQTEAFF

V gene: TRBV27
CDR3 protein: CASSPRDGNYGYTF

V gene: TRBV10-3
CDR3 protein: CAIRLDRGNEQYF

V gene: TRBV25-1
CDR3 protein: CASSEWRDRVLEKLFF

V gene: TRBV28
CDR3 protein: CASSVGRVNQPQHF

V gene: TRBV2
CDR3 protein: CASNAQAEGSTDTQYF

V gene: TRBV5-8
CDR3 protein: CASSLAGFRNEKLFF

V gene: TRBV30
CDR3 protein: CAWSEGLGKNIQYF

V gene: TRBV7-9
CDR3 protein: CASSHRDRLYEQYF

V gene: TRBV18
CDR3 protein: CASSPFGAVETQYF

V gene: TRBV6-5
CDR3 protein: CASSYGAGTYEQYF

V gene: TRBV20-1
CDR3 protein: CSALNRAPPYEQYF

V gene: TRBV24-1
CDR3 protein: CAISKGSQPQHF

V gene: TRBV10-3
CDR3 protein: CAISETVGAGELFF

V gene: TRBV18
CDR3 protein: CAGSPKAYEQYF

V gene: TRBV3-1
CDR3 protein: CASSSQRGGGDTQYF

V gene: TRBV7-9
CDR3 protein: CASSVDREGGYTF

V gene: TRBV9
CDR3 protein: CASSTRGGGQETQYF

V gene: TRBV4-1
CDR3 protein: CASSQVSAGDRTQYF

V gene: TRBV5-6
CDR3 protein: CASSSQGFGNTIYF

V gene: TRBV7-8
CDR3 protein: CASSPRQGANEKLFF

V gene: TRBV27
CDR3 protein: CASSSGTSGALGEQYF

V gene: TRBV9
CDR3 protein: CASSGPQGMSNYGYTF

V gene: TRBV27
CDR3 protein: CASSFASNYGYTF

V gene: TRBV6-1
CDR3 protein: CASSDIGLYYEQYF

V gene: TRBV7-3
CDR3 protein: CASSSSGRYLETQYF

V gene: TRBV24-1
CDR3 protein: CATSPGGNLRETQYF

V gene: TRBV19
CDR3 protein: CASSMRGFNQPQRF